One sample yielded the 17 T cell receptor beta chains listed below, sequenced in a study of blood T cell repertoires in COVID-19. Using immunoSEQ multiplex PCR, the repertoire was profiled, and TCRdb retains in-frame clones only, with some absent. The sample consists of over 300,000 clones, roughly 90% of them appearing once. Sequencing used peripheral blood. The receptors shown here come from a man aged 18 to 29 who had recovered from COVID-19.

The V and J genes are TRBV2 and TRBJ2-3; 7 bases match TRBD2. The CDR3 sequence is 15 residues long. The junction had 5 bases not matched to a gene; V was cut back by 4 bases and J by 1 base. Germline V gene data show CDR1 as SNHLY and CDR2 as FYNNEI. The CDR3 DNA follows: TGTGCCAGCAGTGTTCTGGGGGGGGGCACAGATACGCAGTATTTT. It encodes CASSVLGGGTDTQYF.

This chain uses TRBV29-1 with TRBJ1-2; 11 bases line up with TRBD1. Germline loops: CDR1 SQVTM, CDR2 ANQGSEA. CDR3 length equals 14 residues. V gave up 3 bases and J gave up 4 bases; unmatched junction bases: 4. The CDR3 DNA reads TGCAGCGTTGATAGGGACAGGGGGATCTATGGCTACACCTTC. It codes for CSVDRDRGIYGYTF.

The V gene is TRBV25-1, the J gene TRBJ2-1, with TRBD2 as a possible D gene (7 bases). The length of the CDR3 is 16 residues. Germline V CDR1 and CDR2: MGHDK, SYGVNS. V shed 8 bases and J shed 7 bases, with 24 bases lying between them. The CDR3 region has the DNA TGTGCCAGCCAAGATCTAGGAGGGGGGGGCCTGAATGAGCAGTTCTTC. Protein sequence: CASQDLGGGGLNEQFF.

The chain couples TRBV2 to TRBJ2-7; tentative D call: TRBD2 (6 bases). CDR1 and CDR2 from the germline V gene are SNHLY and FYNNEI. V gave up 8 bases and J gave up 2 bases, with 10 bases separating them. The CDR3 totals 12 residues. CDR3 sequence: CASRGGTYEQYF. The DNA of the CDR3 is TGTGCCAGCCGTGGAGGGACCTACGAGCAGTACTTC.

The chain uses TRBV2 and TRBJ1-5, with D possibly being TRBD1 (6 bases). V lost 6 bases and J lost 0, with 21 bases in between. Germline CDR1 is SNHLY and CDR2 is FYNNEI. This CDR3 contains 18 residues. The CDR3 DNA is TGTGCCAGCAGCTACGGGCTCGGACAGTCTCTTAGCAATCAGCCCCAGCATTTT. Translating it yields CASSYGLGQSLSNQPQHF.

The chain couples TRBV9 to TRBJ2-7; D is uncertain. CDR1 and CDR2 from the germline V gene are SGDLS and YYNGEE. The CDR3 loop spans 15 amino acids. Trimming removed 0 bases from V and 7 bases from J, with 17 bases in between. The CDR3, as DNA: TGTGCCAGCAGCGTAGAAGGCGGTACCGGCTTAGAGCAGTACTTC. Protein sequence: CASSVEGGTGLEQYF.

This chain uses TRBV3-1 (or the pseudogene TRBV3-2) with TRBJ2-7; 8 bases line up with TRBD2. The CDR3 extends over 14 amino acids. The ends lost 2 bases at V and 7 bases at J; junction bases unmatched: 7. The germline gives CDR1 LGHDT, CDR2 YNNKEL (reference sequence). The CDR3 bases are TGTGCCAGCAGCCAAAGCGGGAGCTTGGGGGAGCAGTACTTC. Its protein product is CASSQSGSLGEQYF.

This clone has more than one count but fewer than ten. This rearrangement joins TRBV6-2 or TRBV6-3 to TRBJ1-5; D remains unclear. The CDR3 spans 17 residues. Trimming removed 5 bases at V and 0 bases at J, with 17 bases between. The germline V gene encodes CDR1 MNHEY and CDR2 SVGEGT. The CDR3 bases are TGTGCCAGCAGTCCCACTTGGAGGGTCTATAGCAATCAGCCCCAGCATTTT. Its protein product is CASSPTWRVYSNQPQHF.

The chain joins TRBV7-2 to TRBJ1-1; TRBD1 is a possible D gene (5 bases). The CDR3 is made up of 16 amino acids. From germline, CDR1 is SGHTA and CDR2 FQGNSA. Trimming removed 1 base at V and 2 bases at J, with 14 bases between. Here the CDR3 DNA reads TGTGCCAGCAGCTTAGGAGTCCAGGGCCCCAACACTGAAGCTTTCTTT. Translating it yields CASSLGVQGPNTEAFF. The whole variable domain, filled in from reference TRBV7-2 and TRBJ1-1, reads GAGVSQSPSNKVTEKGKDVELRCDPISGHTALYWYRQSLGQGLEFLIYFQGNSAPDKSGLPSDRFSAERTGGSVSTLTIQRTQQEDSAVYLCASSLGVQGPNTEAFFGQGTRLTVV.

The rearrangement links TRBV29-1 to TRBJ2-7; the D gene is possibly TRBD1 (6 bases). This CDR3 contains 12 residues. With 3 bases removed from V and 7 bases from J, the gap between germline ends came to 13 bases. Germline-derived CDR1 and CDR2 are SQVTM and ANQGSEA. Here the CDR3 DNA reads TGCAGCGTTGATTATGGGGGCGCGGAGCAGTACTTC. Translating gives CSVDYGGAEQYF.

V and J are TRBV9 and TRBJ2-1, with TRBD1 matching over 8 bases. This CDR3 region has 15 residues. The V gene end was trimmed by 2 bases and the J gene end by 2 bases; junction bases not matched to a gene: 3. CDR1 is SGDLS, CDR2 YYNGEE, per germline. CDR3 loop: CASSVGTGTYNEQFF. DNA for the CDR3: TGTGCCAGCAGCGTCGGGACAGGCACCTACAATGAGCAGTTCTTC.

The V gene is TRBV3-1 (or the pseudogene TRBV3-2), the J gene TRBJ2-7; D might be TRBD2 (6 bases). The CDR3 loop spans 12 amino acids. In germline, CDR1 is LGHDT, CDR2 YNNKEL (reference sequence). V lost 4 bases and J 6 bases, leaving 10 bases between the germline ends. The CDR3 region has the DNA TGTGCCAGCAGCCCGGGGGAGCGCGAGCAGTACTTC. It yields the protein CASSPGEREQYF.

This clone showed up just once. J is TRBJ2-3 and V is TRBV2; 11 bases match TRBD2. The CDR3 has 13 residues. V shed 8 bases, J shed 5 bases, and the junction held 3 bases outside the gene matches. Germline values: CDR1 SNHLY, CDR2 FYNNEI. In DNA form, the CDR3 reads TGTGCCAGCGGGCTAGCGGGGGGAGATACGCAGTATTTT. Its protein product is CASGLAGGDTQYF.

The chain uses TRBV7-2 and TRBJ2-1; TRBD2 aligns across 9 bases. The CDR3 length is 16 residues. Trimming at V came to 1 base and at J to 3 bases, leaving 4 bases not matched to a gene. Germline V CDR1 and CDR2: SGHTA, FQGNSA. For the CDR3, the DNA is TGTGCCAGCAGCTTAGGATCGCGGGGGGGCTACAATGAGCAGTTCTTC. It encodes CASSLGSRGGYNEQFF.

The rearrangement links TRBV7-9 to TRBJ2-2; D may be TRBD2 (7 bases). The CDR3 spans 15 residues. Deletions cut 9 bases from V and 3 bases from J, with 17 bases between. Germline-derived CDR1 and CDR2 are SEHNR and FQNEAQ (reference sequence). For the CDR3, the DNA is TGTGCCAGTTCAGTCCGGGGGGCGGACACCGGGGAGCTGTTTTTT. It codes for CASSVRGADTGELFF.

Only a few counts were recorded for this clone. The chain couples TRBV4-1 to TRBJ1-1; D unclear. With 2 bases removed from V and 1 base from J, the gap between germline ends came to 8 bases. Germline assignment: CDR1 MGHRA and CDR2 YSYEKL. This CDR3 region has 14 residues. CDR3 protein: CASSQSAANTEAFF. The CDR3 DNA sequence: TGCGCCAGCAGCCAATCTGCGGCGAACACTGAAGCTTTCTTT.

The V gene is TRBV19, the J gene TRBJ1-4; D remains unclear. Per germline, CDR1 LNHDA and CDR2 SQIVND (reference sequence). This CDR3 contains 15 residues. V lost 5 bases, J lost 8 bases, and 18 bases lay in between. The CDR3 DNA reads as TGTGCCAGTAGTGCATCCCCAGCGGGGTCCGAAAAACTGTTTTTT. Translating it yields CASSASPAGSEKLFF. Full variable domain (remainder filled in from reference TRBV19 and TRBJ1-4): DGGITQSPKYLFRKEGQNVTLSCEQNLNHDAMYWYRQDPGQGLRLIYYSQIVNDFQKGDIAEGYSVSREKKESFPLTVTSAQKNPTAFYLCASSASPAGSEKLFFGSGTQLSVL.